The next 27 T cell receptor beta chains were all read from a single sample in a study of cytomegalovirus exposure and HLA in healthy donors. The PCR made use of 60 Vbeta and 13 Jbeta primers. Sequencing used immunoSEQ multiplex PCR; TCRdb keeps in-frame clones, though not all of them. Here the sample spans approximately 74,000 clones, around three quarters being singletons. The sequencing sample was made of PBMCs. The receptors here all came from a man between 60 and 70 years old in good health and CMV-seropositive.

This clone was detected a few times. The rearrangement joins TRBV11-2 to TRBJ2-7; no reliable D call. Germline V gene data show CDR1 as SGHAT and CDR2 as FQNNGV. This CDR3 has 15 residues. The ends were cut back, 0 bases at V and 2 bases at J, with 11 bases in the middle. DNA for the CDR3: TGTGCCAGCAGCTTAGATTTGGGCAGCCCCTACGAGCAGTACTTC. Amino acids: CASSLDLGSPYEQYF.

CDR3 sequence reads: CASGNDRNSPLHF. As DNA, the CDR3 is TGTGCCAGCGGGAACGACAGGAATTCACCCCTCCACTTT. The gene calls are TRBV7-2 and TRBJ1-6; tentative D call: TRBD1 (6 bases). Trimming removed 8 bases at V and 7 bases at J, with 12 bases between. CDR1 is SGHTA, CDR2 FQGNSA, per germline. There are 13 residues in the CDR3.

The chain recombines TRBV6-1 with TRBJ1-2; the match to TRBD1 covers 7 bases. Trimming at V came to 1 base and at J to 6 bases, leaving 5 bases not matched to a gene. Germline CDR1 and CDR2: MNHNS and SASEGT. This CDR3 comprises 14 residues. The CDR3: CASSEVAGGHGYTF. CDR3 DNA: TGTGCCAGCAGTGAAGTGGCAGGGGGTCATGGCTACACCTTC.

A word on this clone: The junction and the germline gene differ at one end; a read error may be behind it. This chain connects TRBV7-9 to TRBJ1-2; a weak D match, TRBD1 (6 bases). Germline CDR1 SEHNR, CDR2 FQNEAQ (reference sequence). The CDR3 is 13 residues long. CDR3 in DNA: TGTTCCAGCAGCCCAGGACAGAACTATGGCTACACCTTC. Protein sequence: CSSSPGQNYGYTF.

This clone was detected only a few times. The chain is built from TRBV4-2 and TRBJ2-7; possible D gene TRBD2, 6 bases. V lost 0 bases to trimming and J lost 1 base, with 13 bases between them. Germline V CDR1 and CDR2: LGHNA, YNFKEQ. The CDR3 is 16 amino acids. DNA for the CDR3: TGTGCCAGCAGCCAAGATTGGGAGGCAGAGTCCTACGAGCAGTACTTC. This codes for CASSQDWEAESYEQYF.

This chain links TRBV5-5 with TRBJ2-7; D is possibly TRBD1 (6 bases). V shed 0 bases and J shed 6 bases, with 19 bases lying between them. There are 16 residues in the CDR3. Germline V gene data show CDR1 as SGHKS and CDR2 as YYEKEE (reference sequence). The CDR3 reads CASSLDPQGALTEQYF. CDR3 sequence (DNA): TGTGCCAGCAGCTTGGACCCACAGGGTGCCCTGACCGAGCAGTACTTC.

Notes on this clone: The same CDR3 also results from other DNA sequences found in this sample. The chain carries TRBV5-1 and TRBJ2-2; D is possibly TRBD1 (5 bases). The CDR3 totals 13 residues. CDR1 SGHRS and CDR2 YFSETQ come from the germline V gene. The ends were cut back, 1 base at V and 8 bases at J, with 9 bases in the middle. CDR3 protein: CASSLQGAGELFF. The CDR3 coding sequence is TGCGCCAGCAGCTTGCAGGGCGCGGGGGAGCTGTTTTTT.

The rearrangement uses TRBV6-6 and TRBJ2-1; 10 bases line up with TRBD1. This CDR3 comprises 13 residues. Germline assignment: CDR1 MNHNY and CDR2 SVGAGI (reference sequence). V shed 7 bases, J shed 9 bases, and the junction held 6 bases outside the gene matches. CDR3 loop: CASIMTGGLEQFF. Written as DNA, the CDR3 is TGTGCCAGCATTATGACAGGGGGCCTTGAGCAGTTCTTC.

Turning to this clone: The identical CDR3 is also encoded by other nucleotide sequences in the sample. The chain links TRBV2 to TRBJ2-7; possibly TRBD1 for D (5 bases). The CDR3 sequence is 14 residues long. Trimming took off 2 bases at V and 4 bases at J, with 12 bases between the two ends. The germline CDR1 and CDR2 sequences are SNHLY and FYNNEI. The chain's CDR3 is CASSEQGETYEQYF. DNA of the CDR3: TGTGCCAGCAGTGAACAAGGGGAAACGTACGAGCAGTACTTC.

V usage is TRBV29-1 and J usage is TRBJ1-1; D is undetermined. Trimming left V 4 bases short and J 5 bases short, with 17 bases between. In germline, CDR1 is SQVTM, CDR2 ANQGSEA. The CDR3 runs to 14 residues. The CDR3 nucleotides are TGCAGCGTTGCCCTATCGTACGGTGGTACTGAAGCTTTCTTT. It codes for CSVALSYGGTEAFF.

V usage is TRBV29-1 and J usage is TRBJ1-2; no clear D gene. Trimming shortened V by 8 bases and J by 4 bases, and 11 bases separated the two germline ends. Germline V gene sequence: CDR1 SQVTM, CDR2 ANQGSEA. This CDR3 is 11 amino acids long. Here the CDR3 DNA reads TGCAGCTGCCGGTCTGGCTATGGCTACACCTTC. This gives the protein CSCRSGYGYTF.

V is TRBV6-1 and J is TRBJ2-2; 8 bases fit TRBD1. This CDR3 has 14 residues. Losses at the gene ends were 6 bases for V and 4 bases for J; bases not matched to a gene: 4. Per the germline V gene, CDR1 is MNHNS and CDR2 is SASEGT. The CDR3 is CASRWTGSTGELFF. Here the CDR3 DNA reads TGTGCCAGCAGATGGACAGGGTCCACCGGGGAGCTGTTTTTT.

The CDR3 DNA sequence: TGTGCCAGCAGCTTAGATGCCAGGGCAGATACGCAGTATTTT. The encoded protein is CASSLDARADTQYF. The chain employs TRBV11-3 and TRBJ2-3; weak D call: TRBD1 (5 bases). The V gene lost 0 bases and the J gene lost 4 bases, with 8 bases spanning the gap. The germline V gene encodes CDR1 SGHNT and CDR2 YENEEA. The CDR3 is 14 residues long.

The V gene is TRBV5-1, the J gene TRBJ2-7; TRBD2 might be the D (5 bases). V lost 3 bases and J 6 bases, leaving 19 bases between the germline ends. The germline CDR1 and CDR2 sequences are SGHRS and YFSETQ. This CDR3 comprises 15 residues. The CDR3 DNA sequence: TGCGCCAGCAGCTCCTTAGGGCAGGCGAGCGGCGAGCAGTACTTC. Its protein is CASSSLGQASGEQYF.

This clone was counted once. This sequence joins TRBV4-1 and TRBJ1-2; no firm D call. Trimming stripped 0 bases from V and 6 bases from J, with 17 bases between. The length of the CDR3 is 16 residues. Germline loops: CDR1 MGHRA, CDR2 YSYEKL. The CDR3 sequence: CASSQDRKALRDGYTF. The CDR3 region has the DNA TGCGCCAGCAGCCAAGATCGTAAAGCCTTGAGGGATGGCTACACCTTC.

The rearrangement uses TRBV19 and TRBJ1-1, with TRBD1 matching 12 bases. V gave up 7 bases and J gave up 3 bases; unmatched junction bases: 9. The germline CDR1 and CDR2 sequences are LNHDA and SQIVND (reference sequence). This CDR3 contains 16 residues. Here the CDR3 DNA reads TGTGCCAGTACACCCGGGACAGGGGGCAGGGACACTGAAGCTTTCTTT. Its protein is CASTPGTGGRDTEAFF. The variable domain in full, completed from reference TRBV19 and TRBJ1-1, reads DGGITQSPKYLFRKEGQNVTLSCEQNLNHDAMYWYRQDPGQGLRLIYYSQIVNDFQKGDIAEGYSVSREKKESFPLTVTSAQKNPTAFYLCASTPGTGGRDTEAFFGQGTRLTVV.

The chain employs TRBV5-5 and TRBJ2-5; D perhaps matches TRBD1 (5 bases). Germline CDR1 and CDR2: SGHKS and YYEKEE (reference sequence). Trimming took 0 bases from V and 2 from J, leaving 11 bases between them. This CDR3 has 15 amino acids. The CDR3 sequence is CASSLGQTLQETQYF. The CDR3 nucleotides read TGTGCCAGCAGCTTGGGACAGACCCTACAAGAGACCCAGTACTTC.

V usage is TRBV6-1 and J usage is TRBJ2-1, with 7 bases identical to TRBD2. Germline V lookup: CDR1 MNHNS, CDR2 SASEGT. With V trimmed by 7 bases and J by 6 bases, 6 bases remained unmatched. The CDR3 has 13 residues. This CDR3 reads CASNQGRVNEQFF. In DNA, the CDR3 is TGTGCCAGCAACCAAGGGAGGGTCAATGAGCAGTTCTTC.

The chain has TRBV5-1 and TRBJ2-7; 9 positions agree with TRBD2. The ends lost 2 bases at V and 1 base at J; junction bases unmatched: 1. The CDR3 runs 14 residues. Germline loops: CDR1 SGHRS, CDR2 YFSETQ. This chain's CDR3 is CASSFLAGSYEQYF. In nucleotides, the CDR3 is TGCGCCAGCAGCTTCCTAGCGGGGTCCTACGAGCAGTACTTC.

A word on this clone: Other DNA sequences in this specimen translate into the identical CDR3. The rearrangement links TRBV4-1 to TRBJ1-2, with TRBD1 as a possible D gene (6 bases). Between the trimmed V and J ends, which lost 1 base and 4 bases, there was a span of 10 bases. This CDR3 comprises 14 residues. CDR1 is MGHRA, CDR2 YSYEKL, per germline. This CDR3 reads CASSQGTGLYGYTF. CDR3 nucleotides: TGCGCCAGCAGCCAAGGCACAGGGCTCTATGGCTACACCTTC.

This clone was counted a few times. The genes are TRBV4-2 and TRBJ2-3; TRBD2 agrees at 13 bases. Germline CDR1 is LGHNA and CDR2 is YNFKEQ. V lost 2 bases, J lost 0 bases, and 8 bases stayed unmatched. The CDR3 is made up of 19 amino acids. Here the CDR3 reads CASSQRGGLAGPSTDTQYF. CDR3 nucleotide sequence: TGTGCCAGCAGCCAACGCGGGGGACTAGCGGGACCTAGCACAGATACGCAGTATTTT.

The rearrangement uses TRBV5-6 and TRBJ1-4, with 8 bases that match TRBD1. This CDR3 is 17 amino acids long. CDR1 and CDR2 from the germline V gene are SGHDT and YYEEEE. V dropped 4 bases and J dropped 0; count of bases not matched to a gene: 8. The CDR3: CASSDGQGLATNEKLFF. In DNA form, the CDR3 reads TGTGCCAGCAGCGACGGACAGGGCTTAGCAACTAATGAAAAACTGTTTTTT.

This clone came up a few times. The J gene is TRBJ1-2, the V gene TRBV28; D possibly corresponds to TRBD1 (6 bases). The CDR3 totals 13 residues. With 3 bases removed from V and 7 bases from J, the gap between germline ends came to 12 bases. Germline V gene data show CDR1 as MDHEN and CDR2 as SYDVKM. The CDR3 sequence: CASSFGGQGGYTF. The CDR3 DNA follows: TGTGCCAGCAGTTTCGGGGGGCAAGGTGGCTACACCTTC.

The chain employs TRBV6-5 and TRBJ2-7; 11 bases are a match to TRBD1. CDR1 and CDR2 (germline): MNHEY, SVGAGI. V dropped 6 bases and J dropped 0; count of bases not matched to a gene: 1. The CDR3 is made up of 14 amino acids. This CDR3 is CASRGQGDSYEQYF. CDR3 sequence (DNA): TGTGCCAGCAGGGGACAGGGGGACTCCTACGAGCAGTACTTC.

V is TRBV6-1 and J is TRBJ2-7; D is perhaps TRBD2 (5 bases). The CDR3 extends over 13 amino acids. Germline loops: CDR1 MNHNS, CDR2 SASEGT. V lost 5 bases, J lost 6 bases, and 14 bases lay in between. The CDR3 DNA reads TGTGCCAGCAGTTCGACGACTGGAGGCGAGCAGTACTTC. Translation gives CASSSTTGGEQYF.

This chain uses TRBV2 with TRBJ1-1; the D is unclear. The CDR3 length is 14 residues. V was shortened by 6 bases and J by 6 bases, with 17 bases between the two germline ends. Per germline, CDR1 SNHLY and CDR2 FYNNEI. The CDR3 spells CASSAEGLGSEAFF. The CDR3 DNA is TGTGCCAGCAGCGCCGAGGGCCTTGGCTCTGAAGCTTTCTTT.

J is TRBJ1-3 and V is TRBV27, with a possible D match to TRBD1 (5 bases). Between the trimmed V and J ends, which lost 6 bases and 1 base, there was a span of 10 bases. Per the germline V gene, CDR1 is MNHEY and CDR2 is SMNVEV (reference sequence). This CDR3 contains 14 residues. CDR3 amino acids: CASSRGYSGNTIYF. Written as DNA, the CDR3 is TGTGCCAGCAGCCGGGGGTATTCTGGAAACACCATATATTTT.